This T cell receptor (beta chain) was obtained from a study of TIL therapy for anti-PD-1-resistant metastatic lung cancer. Specified time point: pre-treatment sample, taken before nivolumab and TIL therapy. Most excised metastases sampled were pleural nodules or supraclavicular lymph nodes. CDR1 SGDLS and CDR2 YYNGEE come from the germline V gene. This CDR3 has 13 residues. Trimming stripped 0 bases from V and 8 bases from J, with 11 bases between. The immunoSEQ assay was v3. Sequencing was performed with immunoSEQ multiplex PCR; in TCRdb, only in-frame clones are kept and a portion is missing. Seen here are more than 9,000 clones, approximately 52% observed once, and the top ten hold roughly 6.7%.

The sample consisted of tumor tissue, taken at baseline. The receptor comes from a person aged 25 to 85 with non-small cell lung cancer. The genes are TRBV9 and TRBJ1-2; D unresolved. The CDR3 region is CASSVGGFEGYTF. The CDR3 DNA sequence: TGTGCCAGCAGCGTAGGGGGATTCGAAGGCTACACCTTC.